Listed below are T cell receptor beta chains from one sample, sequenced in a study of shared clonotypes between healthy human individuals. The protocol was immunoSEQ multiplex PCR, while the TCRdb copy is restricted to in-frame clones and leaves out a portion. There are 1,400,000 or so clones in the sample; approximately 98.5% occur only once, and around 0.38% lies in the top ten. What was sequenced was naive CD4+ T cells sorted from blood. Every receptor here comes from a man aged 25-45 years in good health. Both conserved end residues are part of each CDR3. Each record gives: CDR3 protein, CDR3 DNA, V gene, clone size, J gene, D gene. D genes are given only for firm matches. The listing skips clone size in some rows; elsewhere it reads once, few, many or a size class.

CDR3aa: CASSRSGTQETQYF
CDR3nt: TGCGCCAGCAGCCGTTCTGGGACACAAGAGACCCAGTACTTC
v_gene: TRBV5-1
abundance: NA
j_gene: TRBJ2-5
d_gene: NA

CDR3aa: CASSLRPGQHLYNEQFF
CDR3nt: TGTGCCAGCAGCTTGCGCCCGGGACAGCATTTATACAATGAGCAGTTCTTC
v_gene: TRBV7-2
abundance: NA
j_gene: TRBJ2-1
d_gene: TRBD1

CDR3aa: CASSSNWGTTTFLSEAFF
CDR3nt: TGTGCCAGCAGCTCTAACTGGGGTACAACCACGTTTTTGTCGGAAGCTTTCTTT
v_gene: TRBV5-8
abundance: NA
j_gene: TRBJ1-1
d_gene: NA

CDR3aa: CASSVGAGLAGVHEQYF
CDR3nt: TGTGCCAGCAGTGTGGGGGCAGGACTAGCGGGAGTCCACGAGCAGTACTTC
v_gene: TRBV28
abundance: NA
j_gene: TRBJ2-7
d_gene: TRBD2

CDR3aa: CASSPDRFSYNEQFF
CDR3nt: TGTGCCAGCAGCCCGGACAGGTTCTCCTACAATGAGCAGTTCTTC
v_gene: TRBV11-2
abundance: NA
j_gene: TRBJ2-1
d_gene: TRBD1

CDR3aa: CASSPASGSYYNEQFF
CDR3nt: TGTGCCAGCAGTCCTGCTAGCGGGAGTTACTACAATGAGCAGTTCTTC
v_gene: TRBV11-2
abundance: NA
j_gene: TRBJ2-1
d_gene: TRBD2

CDR3aa: CASSRTGVSSYNEQFF
CDR3nt: TGTGCCAGCAGCAGAACGGGGGTAAGCTCCTACAATGAGCAGTTCTTC
v_gene: TRBV7-8
abundance: NA
j_gene: TRBJ2-1
d_gene: NA

CDR3aa: CASSLVWTGELFF
CDR3nt: TGTGCCAGCAGCTTAGTTTGGACCGGGGAGCTGTTTTTT
v_gene: TRBV7-9
abundance: NA
j_gene: TRBJ2-2
d_gene: NA

CDR3aa: CASREGRGEKLFF
CDR3nt: TGTGCCAGCAGAGAAGGGAGGGGTGAAAAACTGTTTTTT
v_gene: TRBV28
abundance: once
j_gene: TRBJ1-4
d_gene: NA

CDR3aa: CASSLGATSAEQYF
CDR3nt: TGCGCCAGCAGCCTGGGGGCGACTTCGGCCGAGCAGTACTTC
v_gene: TRBV4-3
abundance: NA
j_gene: TRBJ2-7
d_gene: NA

CDR3aa: CASSSSTNEKLFF
CDR3nt: TGCGCCAGCAGCTCATCAACTAATGAAAAACTGTTTTTT
v_gene: TRBV5-1
abundance: NA
j_gene: TRBJ1-4
d_gene: NA

CDR3aa: CASRLRGSGSSTYEQYF
CDR3nt: TGTGCCAGCAGACTCAGGGGTAGCGGGAGTTCCACCTACGAGCAGTACTTC
v_gene: TRBV2
abundance: NA
j_gene: TRBJ2-7
d_gene: TRBD2

CDR3aa: CATALESNQPQHF
CDR3nt: TGTGCCACTGCACTCGAGAGCAATCAGCCCCAGCATTTT
v_gene: TRBV6-5
abundance: once
j_gene: TRBJ1-5
d_gene: NA

CDR3aa: CASSGSGSTDTQYF
CDR3nt: TGCGCCAGCAGTGGGAGCGGGAGCACAGATACGCAGTATTTT
v_gene: TRBV10-1
abundance: NA
j_gene: TRBJ2-3
d_gene: NA

CDR3aa: CASSLEGAREQYF
CDR3nt: TGTGCCAGCAGCTTAGAGGGGGCGCGCGAGCAGTACTTC
v_gene: TRBV11-3
abundance: NA
j_gene: TRBJ2-7
d_gene: NA

CDR3aa: CASSHGTSGDNEQFF
CDR3nt: TGCGCCAGCAGCCATGGGACTAGCGGAGACAATGAGCAGTTCTTC
v_gene: TRBV5-1
abundance: NA
j_gene: TRBJ2-1
d_gene: TRBD2

CDR3aa: CASSFETGPGGANVLTF
CDR3nt: TGTGCCAGCAGCTTTGAAACGGGACCTGGAGGGGCCAACGTCCTGACTTTC
v_gene: TRBV5-6
abundance: NA
j_gene: TRBJ2-6
d_gene: NA

CDR3aa: CATSRKRQGETQYF
CDR3nt: TGTGCCACCAGCAGAAAAAGACAGGGAGAGACCCAGTACTTC
v_gene: TRBV15
abundance: NA
j_gene: TRBJ2-5
d_gene: TRBD1

CDR3aa: CASSKECPGHVSFF
CDR3nt: TGTGCCAGCAGCAAGGAGTGCCCGGGACATGTCTCTTTCTTT
v_gene: TRBV21-1
abundance: NA
j_gene: TRBJ1-1
d_gene: NA

CDR3aa: CASSIAGGTGEQYF
CDR3nt: TGTGCCAGTAGTATAGCTGGCGGGACGGGCGAGCAGTACTTC
v_gene: TRBV19
abundance: once
j_gene: TRBJ2-7
d_gene: NA

CDR3aa: CSVGAKGRVNQPQHF
CDR3nt: TGCAGCGTTGGGGCTAAGGGGCGAGTAAATCAGCCCCAGCATTTT
v_gene: TRBV29-1
abundance: once
j_gene: TRBJ1-5
d_gene: NA

CDR3aa: CASIRGEWAYEQYF
CDR3nt: TGTGCCAGCATTCGGGGGGAGTGGGCCTACGAGCAGTACTTC
v_gene: TRBV21-1
abundance: once
j_gene: TRBJ2-7
d_gene: NA

CDR3aa: CASSLPQGLATQYF
CDR3nt: TGTGCCAGCAGCTTACCACAGGGACTAGCTACGCAGTATTTT
v_gene: TRBV11-2
abundance: NA
j_gene: TRBJ2-3
d_gene: TRBD2

CDR3aa: CARSSRLRGFF
CDR3nt: TGTGCCAGAAGCTCACGACTAAGGGGGTTCTTC
v_gene: TRBV5-3
abundance: NA
j_gene: TRBJ2-1
d_gene: NA

CDR3aa: CASTQETSGRYNEQFF
CDR3nt: TGCGCCAGCACCCAAGAGACTAGCGGGAGATACAATGAGCAGTTCTTC
v_gene: TRBV5-1
abundance: once
j_gene: TRBJ2-1
d_gene: TRBD2

CDR3aa: CASTTGTGAGEQYF
CDR3nt: TGCGCCAGCACGACCGGGACAGGGGCCGGCGAGCAGTACTTC
v_gene: TRBV5-1
abundance: NA
j_gene: TRBJ2-7
d_gene: TRBD1

CDR3aa: CASRGDREVDEQFF
CDR3nt: TGCGCCAGCAGGGGGGACAGGGAGGTCGATGAGCAGTTCTTC
v_gene: TRBV10-1
abundance: NA
j_gene: TRBJ2-1
d_gene: TRBD1

CDR3aa: CASRSPRDTTYEQYF
CDR3nt: TGTGCCAGCAGATCTCCCCGGGACACGACCTACGAGCAGTACTTC
v_gene: TRBV11-2
abundance: NA
j_gene: TRBJ2-7
d_gene: NA

CDR3aa: CASSPKGFTTNTGELFF
CDR3nt: TGTGCCAGCAGCCCTAAGGGTTTTACTACGAACACCGGGGAGCTGTTTTTT
v_gene: TRBV7-2
abundance: NA
j_gene: TRBJ2-2
d_gene: NA

CDR3aa: CASSPSRGYGYTF
CDR3nt: TGTGCCAGCAGCCCCTCCCGGGGCTATGGCTACACCTTC
v_gene: TRBV11-2
abundance: NA
j_gene: TRBJ1-2
d_gene: NA

CDR3aa: CASSLQGTQETQYF
CDR3nt: TGTGCCAGCAGCTTGCAGGGAACCCAAGAGACCCAGTACTTC
v_gene: TRBV7-7
abundance: NA
j_gene: TRBJ2-5
d_gene: NA

CDR3aa: CASSLGGASGRDLEQFF
CDR3nt: TGTGCCAGCAGCTTGGGAGGGGCTAGCGGGAGAGATCTTGAGCAGTTCTTC
v_gene: TRBV5-5
abundance: NA
j_gene: TRBJ2-1
d_gene: TRBD2

CDR3aa: CASNGRPTDTQYF
CDR3nt: TGTGCCTCCAATGGTAGACCCACAGATACGCAGTATTTT
v_gene: TRBV6-6
abundance: NA
j_gene: TRBJ2-3
d_gene: NA

CDR3aa: CASSVATGGGRLAGYNEQFF
CDR3nt: TGTGCCAGCAGCGTCGCGACAGGCGGGGGGCGACTAGCGGGATACAATGAGCAGTTCTTC
v_gene: TRBV9
abundance: NA
j_gene: TRBJ2-1
d_gene: TRBD2

CDR3aa: CASNLGTSVPGEQYF
CDR3nt: TGTGCCAGCAACCTCGGGACTAGCGTCCCTGGCGAGCAGTACTTC
v_gene: TRBV2
abundance: NA
j_gene: TRBJ2-7
d_gene: TRBD2

CDR3aa: CASSPNGHSGNTIYF
CDR3nt: TGTGCCAGCAGCCCCAACGGACACTCTGGAAACACCATATATTTT
v_gene: TRBV7-9
abundance: NA
j_gene: TRBJ1-3
d_gene: NA

CDR3aa: CASSPLTGVSGANVLTF
CDR3nt: TGTGCCAGCTCACCCCTTACGGGAGTCTCTGGGGCCAACGTCCTGACTTTC
v_gene: TRBV18
abundance: once
j_gene: TRBJ2-6
d_gene: NA

CDR3aa: CASSLGLDTGELFF
CDR3nt: TGTGCCAGCAGCTTAGGCTTGGACACCGGGGAGCTGTTTTTT
v_gene: TRBV7-3
abundance: NA
j_gene: TRBJ2-2
d_gene: NA

CDR3aa: CASSFLFPGQSITLNTEAFF
CDR3nt: TGCGCCAGCAGCTTCCTTTTCCCGGGACAGAGTATTACTTTGAACACTGAAGCTTTCTTT
v_gene: TRBV5-1
abundance: NA
j_gene: TRBJ1-1
d_gene: TRBD1